Below are 19 T cell receptor beta chains sequenced from a single sample in a study of shared clonotypes between healthy human individuals (dated by TCRdb to the early 2020s). To prepare the library, the immunoSEQ multiplex PCR assay was applied. TCRdb took over this immuneACCESS table, retaining in-frame rearrangements with V and J assigned. Such tables are incomplete; in checked studies, under half of the missing clones stem from an unresolved V gene, and the remainder is unexplained. The sample table contains around 1.9 million clones; only one count was recorded for roughly 93% of them. Jointly, the top ten make up approximately 1.7% of the sample. For the CD8 naive samples, CD45RO-negative cells were positively selected for CCR7, yielding a CD45RA+CCR7+ population from which TemRA cells were excluded. Sequencing was carried out using naive CD8+ T cells from PBMCs. The label giving this sample's cell subset or site can be read as: CD45RA+CCR7+. Receptors originate from a man aged 18 to 30 in good health. Some clones in this sample may be carry-over from other donors' samples.

This chain links TRBV4-1 with TRBJ2-1, with 7 nucleotides matching TRBD2. Germline-derived CDR1 and CDR2 are MGHRA and YSYEKL. The V and J ends lost 0 bases and 4 bases, in that order; junction bases with no gene match: 9. The length of the CDR3 is 17 residues. The CDR3 DNA reads as TGCGCCAGCAGCCAAGAATTTGGGGAGGGCGCGTACAATGAGCAGTTCTTC. This gives the protein CASSQEFGEGAYNEQFF.

The chain combines TRBV5-4 with TRBJ1-4, with 7 bases fitting TRBD1. Germline loops: CDR1 SGHNT, CDR2 YYREEE (reference sequence). The CDR3 sequence is 14 residues long. The V segment lost 4 bases and the J segment 8 bases; nucleotides outside the gene matches: 8. The CDR3, as DNA: TGTGCCAGCAGCAACGACAGGGACGGCGAAAAACTGTTTTTT. Protein sequence: CASSNDRDGEKLFF.

The rearrangement links TRBV29-1 to TRBJ2-2, with TRBD2 identical over 11 bases. The length of the CDR3 is 15 residues. Germline V gene sequence: CDR1 SQVTM, CDR2 ANQGSEA. V dropped 5 bases and J dropped 5; count of bases not matched to a gene: 7. The CDR3 reads CSVSRTSGGTGELFF. DNA for the CDR3: TGCAGCGTTTCAAGAACTAGCGGGGGTACCGGGGAGCTGTTTTTT.

This clone was counted a single time. The chain uses TRBV5-1 and TRBJ2-2, with D unclear. Germline V gene sequence: CDR1 SGHRS, CDR2 YFSETQ. V was shortened by 2 bases and J by 6 bases, with 14 bases between the two germline ends. The CDR3 is 15 residues long. CDR3 in amino acids: CASSLLGNRAGELFF. CDR3 DNA sequence: TGCGCCAGCAGCTTACTGGGCAATAGGGCCGGGGAGCTGTTTTTT.

This rearrangement joins TRBV27 to TRBJ2-3; 7 bases are shared with TRBD2. Unmatched junction bases numbered 7, after V lost 4 bases and J lost 3 bases. The CDR3 has 15 amino acids. The germline V gene has CDR1 MNHEY and CDR2 SMNVEV (reference sequence). The CDR3 region is CASSYRTSLTDTQYF. CDR3 bases: TGTGCCAGCAGTTACCGGACTAGTCTAACAGATACGCAGTATTTT.

The chain recombines TRBV7-9 with TRBJ1-2; 7 bases map to TRBD1. There are 16 residues in the CDR3. V trimming: 5 bases; J trimming: 6 bases; junction bases outside the gene matches: 15. Germline CDR1 reads SEHNR; CDR2 reads FQNEAQ (reference sequence). DNA of the CDR3: TGTGCCAGCAGCCCGACGGGACAGTTCCTTTCTGATGGCTACACCTTC. It codes for CASSPTGQFLSDGYTF.

V is TRBV15 and J is TRBJ1-2; maybe TRBD1 (5 bases). CDR3 length equals 15 residues. Looked up from germline, CDR1 is LNHNV and CDR2 is YYDKDF (reference sequence). The V end was cut by 0 bases, the J end by 4 bases, with 12 bases between. CDR3 amino acids: CATSRDRGISYGYTF. The CDR3 DNA is TGTGCCACCAGCAGAGATAGGGGAATATCCTATGGCTACACCTTC.

CDR3 in amino acids: CASSQTRGELFF. CDR3 nucleotide sequence: TGTGCCAGCAGTCAGACTCGCGGGGAGCTGTTTTTT. The V and J genes are TRBV27 and TRBJ2-2; no firm D call. This CDR3 region has 12 residues. V lost 5 bases and J lost 7, with 8 bases in between. The germline V gene encodes CDR1 MNHEY and CDR2 SMNVEV (reference sequence).

As for this clone: Mismatch with germline at one junction end may stem from a read error. The rearrangement links TRBV30 to TRBJ2-2, with D possibly being TRBD2 (6 bases). This CDR3 spans 13 amino acids. Germline-derived CDR1 and CDR2 are GTSNPN and SVGIG (reference sequence). DNA for the CDR3: TGCGGAATGGGGCGGGAATACACCGGGGAGCTGTTTTTT. Protein sequence: CGMGREYTGELFF.

This clone has just a few counts. V gene TRBV2 combines with J gene TRBJ2-5; the D is unclear. Germline assignment: CDR1 SNHLY and CDR2 FYNNEI. This CDR3 is built from 12 residues. Trimming cost V 4 bases and J 7 bases, with 10 bases left between them. CDR3 DNA: TGTGCCAGCAGTGGGCTGATGGTGACCCAGTACTTC. Translation gives CASSGLMVTQYF.

This clone appeared a few times. Different DNA sequences within this sample yield the same CDR3. This chain links TRBV28 with TRBJ2-7; D remains ambiguous. The V gene lost 2 bases and the J gene lost 5 bases, with 4 bases spanning the gap. Germline CDR1 reads MDHEN; CDR2 reads SYDVKM. This CDR3 is built from 11 residues. The CDR3 spells CASSLGDEQYF. CDR3 in DNA: TGTGCCAGCAGTTTAGGGGACGAGCAGTACTTC.

The chain joins TRBV7-8 to TRBJ2-7, with 11 bases aligning to TRBD2. There are 16 residues in the CDR3. V shed 5 bases, J shed 1 base, and the junction held 7 bases outside the gene matches. The germline V gene encodes CDR1 SGHVS and CDR2 FQNEAQ. CDR3 loop: CASSPHGTSGSYEQYF. The CDR3 DNA reads TGTGCCAGCAGCCCTCATGGGACTAGCGGTTCCTACGAGCAGTACTTC.

The chain is built from TRBV5-6 and TRBJ2-7; 10 bases are shared with TRBD1. Germline trimming cut 4 bases from V and 6 bases from J; bases unmatched to any gene: 7. The CDR3 extends over 14 amino acids. Germline CDR1 is SGHDT and CDR2 is YYEEEE. The CDR3 nucleotides read TGTGCCAGCAGCGCGGAGGGACAGGGGCGCGAGCAGTACTTC. This gives the protein CASSAEGQGREQYF.

The chain uses TRBV18 and TRBJ1-4; D uncertain. Germline lookup yields CDR1 KGHSH and CDR2 LQKENI. V was shortened by 3 bases and J by 1 base, with 12 bases between the two germline ends. This CDR3 region has 16 residues. CDR3 amino acids: CASSPFRRVTNEKLFF. In nucleotides, the CDR3 is TGTGCCAGCTCACCCTTCCGCCGGGTAACTAATGAAAAACTGTTTTTT.

CDR3 in DNA: TGTGCCAGCAGCCAGCACTCGACAGTCTGGGGCTACACCTTC. It codes for CASSQHSTVWGYTF. V is TRBV7-9 and J is TRBJ1-2; a possible D gene is TRBD1 (5 bases). Trimming shortened V by 5 bases and J by 8 bases, and 18 bases separated the two germline ends. The CDR3 contains 14 residues. Per the germline V gene, CDR1 is SEHNR and CDR2 is FQNEAQ (reference sequence).

The rearrangement uses TRBV13 and TRBJ1-1; 9 positions match TRBD1. CDR1 PRHDT and CDR2 FYEKMQ come from the germline V gene (reference sequence). Trimming cost V 5 bases and J 1 base; bases outside gene matches: 5. This CDR3 contains 15 residues. The CDR3 loop reads CASSVNRGPNTEAFF. CDR3 sequence (DNA): TGTGCCAGCAGCGTCAACAGGGGGCCGAACACTGAAGCTTTCTTT. Filled out from reference TRBV13 and TRBJ1-1, the complete variable domain reads AAGVIQSPRHLIKEKRETATLKCYPIPRHDTVYWYQQGPGQDPQFLISFYEKMQSDKGSIPDRFSAQQFSDYHSELNMSSLELGDSALYFCASSVNRGPNTEAFFGQGTRLTVV.

The rearrangement links TRBV13 to TRBJ2-7; 7 nucleotides align to TRBD1. The junction had 2 bases not matched to a gene; V was cut back by 4 bases and J by 5 bases. The germline V gene encodes CDR1 PRHDT and CDR2 FYEKMQ (reference sequence). The CDR3 extends over 12 amino acids. CDR3 protein: CASSSGTDEQYF. The CDR3 DNA is TGTGCCAGCAGCTCCGGGACAGACGAGCAGTACTTC.

V is TRBV13 and J is TRBJ2-5; D not resolved. Per the germline V gene, CDR1 is PRHDT and CDR2 is FYEKMQ (reference sequence). V was shortened by 5 bases and J by 1 base, with 5 bases between the two germline ends. The CDR3 is 12 amino acids. The chain's CDR3 is CASSASQETQYF. The CDR3 bases are TGTGCCAGCAGCGCAAGCCAAGAGACCCAGTACTTC.

This rearrangement joins TRBV28 to TRBJ1-4, with TRBD1 as a possible D gene (6 bases). The germline V and J ends were trimmed by 6 bases and 4 bases, with 15 bases remaining between them. CDR1 is MDHEN, CDR2 SYDVKM, per germline. The CDR3 contains 15 residues. In DNA, the CDR3 is TGTGCCAGCAGGGGTACGGGGGGCCTTAATGAAAAACTGTTTTTT. It encodes CASRGTGGLNEKLFF.